This TCR beta chain appears in the sequencing data of a study of shared clonotypes between healthy human individuals. This clone was picked up one time. An even split of each subset's genomic DNA across several immunoSEQ plates was performed. It was on ten immunoSEQ deep assay plates that unsorted PBMC DNA was sequenced. Method: immunoSEQ multiplex PCR; TCRdb's copy keeps in-frame clones and lacks some. Of roughly 500,000 clones listed, approximately 78% are singletons. The CDR3 is made up of 15 amino acids. Germline CDR1 reads SGHAT; CDR2 reads FQDESV (reference sequence). Deletions cut 7 bases from V and 0 bases from J, with 14 bases between.

V and J are TRBV11-1 and TRBJ2-3; D is possibly TRBD2 (6 bases). Sequenced material: PBMCs. This receptor was taken from a woman in her thirties or forties in good health. Some clones in this sample may be carry-over from other donors' samples. The CDR3, as DNA: TGTGCCAGCAACGGCGGGACGGCGAGCACAGATACGCAGTATTTT. Protein product: CASNGGTASTDTQYF.